This T cell receptor (beta chain) was found in a study of cytomegalovirus exposure and HLA in healthy donors. Study-level points and caveats: As a later analysis showed, a missense DCLRE1C variant was linked to trimming of TCR beta V- and J-genes. Using a false discovery rate of 0.05, a later analysis showed that approximately 17,000 TCR beta sequences were associated with HLA alleles.

Primers: 60 Vbeta forward and 13 Jbeta reverse. Sequencing was performed with immunoSEQ multiplex PCR; in TCRdb, only in-frame clones are kept and a portion is missing. This table holds about 110,000 clones. J was trimmed by 1 base and V by 4 bases; bases with no gene match: 4. The CDR3 length is 15 residues. Germline V gene data show CDR1 as MNHEY and CDR2 as SVGAGI. A note on this clone: The antigen remains unidentified.

Sequencing input: PBMCs. This sequence originates from a man aged 35-49 years in good health and CMV-seropositive. This sequence joins TRBV6-5 and TRBJ1-3; 7 bases match TRBD1. CDR3 loop: CASSSPGGSGNTIYF. In DNA form, the CDR3 reads TGTGCCAGCAGTTCACCAGGGGGGTCTGGAAACACCATATATTTT.